This entry lists 29 T cell receptor beta chains sequenced from one sample in a study of shared clonotypes between healthy human individuals. The naive CD8 population came from CD45RO-negative cells selected for CCR7, without terminally differentiated effector memory CD45RA+ cells. Using immunoSEQ multiplex PCR, the repertoire was profiled, and TCRdb retains in-frame clones only, with some absent. The table has fewer than 1 million clones, 95% to 97% seen once; the top ten hold around 0.25%. The sequenced material came from naive CD8+ T cells sorted from blood. Source of these receptors: a man aged 30 to 39 in good health.

The chain recombines TRBV15 with TRBJ2-4, with a tentative D call TRBD1 (5 bases). Trimming took 1 base from V and 0 from J, leaving 10 bases between them. The V gene's germline CDR1 is LNHNV and CDR2 YYDKDF (reference sequence). The CDR3 is made up of 16 amino acids. The CDR3 DNA follows: TGTGCCACCAGCAGAGGGGGCGCGTCAGCCAAAAACATTCAGTACTTC. It specifies CATSRGGASAKNIQYF.

The rearrangement uses TRBV7-9 and TRBJ1-2; D is unclear. The germline V and J ends were trimmed by 5 bases and 4 bases, with 20 bases remaining between them. This CDR3 is built from 16 residues. Germline lookup yields CDR1 SEHNR and CDR2 FQNEAQ (reference sequence). CDR3 nucleotides: TGTGCCAGCAGCCACGAGGTGACTCTCCTGGCCTATGGCTACACCTTC. The encoded protein is CASSHEVTLLAYGYTF.

The V gene is TRBV27, the J gene TRBJ2-5, with TRBD1 identical over 9 bases. The CDR3 is 17 residues long. Germline values: CDR1 MNHEY, CDR2 SMNVEV (reference sequence). The J segment lost 5 bases and the V segment lost 4 bases, leaving 14 bases of the junction unmatched. CDR3 nucleotide sequence: TGTGCCAGCAGTTCGGCCGGGACAGGGTATTTTTGGGAGACCCAGTACTTC. It yields the protein CASSSAGTGYFWETQYF.

The V and J genes are TRBV6-5 and TRBJ2-7, with 7 bases that match TRBD2. Per the germline V gene, CDR1 is MNHEY and CDR2 is SVGAGI. There are 15 residues in the CDR3. V lost 4 bases and J lost 5; bases outside the gene matches: 11. CDR3: CASSWRDGEGNEQYF. In nucleotides, the CDR3 is TGTGCCAGCAGTTGGAGGGATGGGGAGGGCAACGAGCAGTACTTC.

V and J are TRBV9 and TRBJ1-5; 9 bases fit TRBD1. This CDR3 has 15 amino acids. The trim removed 3 bases at V and 2 bases at J, leaving 3 bases unmatched. The germline gives CDR1 SGDLS, CDR2 YYNGEE. This chain's CDR3 is CASSEQGAGNQPQHF. The CDR3, as DNA: TGTGCCAGCAGCGAACAGGGGGCCGGCAATCAGCCCCAGCATTTT.

The chain recombines TRBV10-1 with TRBJ2-3; no reliable D call. V dropped 3 bases and J dropped 0 bases, with 4 bases sitting between them. Germline assignment: CDR1 WNHNN and CDR2 SYGVQD (reference sequence). This CDR3 is built from 13 residues. CDR3 residues: CASSDRSTDTQYF. CDR3 DNA sequence: TGCGCCAGCAGTGACAGGAGCACAGATACGCAGTATTTT.

The CDR3 here is CASSQISGRADGQFF. The CDR3 DNA reads TGCGCCAGCAGCCAAATTAGCGGGAGGGCGGACGGGCAGTTCTTC. The chain combines TRBV4-3 with TRBJ2-1; 11 bases map to TRBD2. Germline V lookup: CDR1 LGHNA, CDR2 YSLEER. This CDR3 is built from 15 residues. V was clipped by 2 bases and J by 12 bases; unmatched bases: 9.

This chain links TRBV7-3 with TRBJ2-2; the D is unclear. The CDR3 covers 12 residues. Germline V CDR1 and CDR2: SGHTA, FQGTGA. The germline V and J ends were trimmed by 1 base and 6 bases, with 3 bases remaining between them. CDR3 sequence: CASSLRAGELFF. Written as DNA, the CDR3 is TGTGCCAGCAGCTTAAGAGCCGGGGAGCTGTTTTTT.

This sequence joins TRBV29-1 and TRBJ2-7; weak D call: TRBD2 (5 bases). CDR3 length: 12 residues. Germline CDR1 and CDR2: SQVTM and ANQGSEA. V was shortened by 0 bases and J by 6 bases, with 9 bases between the two germline ends. In nucleotides, the CDR3 is TGCAGCGTTGAAGACCTAGCCCTCGAGCAGTACTTC. Protein: CSVEDLALEQYF.

The rearrangement links TRBV29-1 to TRBJ2-7; D gene ambiguous. The CDR3 has 14 amino acids. V shed 5 bases and J shed 3 bases, with 17 bases lying between them. CDR1 is SQVTM and CDR2 is ANQGSEA in the germline V gene. The CDR3 loop reads CSVYDTNNYYEQYF. The CDR3 bases are TGCAGCGTTTATGATACAAACAACTACTACGAGCAGTACTTC.

This CDR3 is CSVVLAGAVSSYEQYF. In DNA form, the CDR3 reads TGCAGCGTTGTACTAGCGGGGGCCGTGAGCTCCTACGAGCAGTACTTC. The V gene is TRBV29-1, the J gene TRBJ2-7, with 11 positions matching TRBD2. V lost 4 bases and J lost 0; bases outside the gene matches: 8. Per the germline V gene, CDR1 is SQVTM and CDR2 is ANQGSEA. The CDR3 contains 16 residues.

This chain uses TRBV7-9 with TRBJ1-1; a possible D gene is TRBD1 (5 bases). Germline CDR1 SEHNR, CDR2 FQNEAQ (reference sequence). The CDR3 consists of 19 residues. V lost 5 bases and J lost 0, with 25 bases in between. The CDR3 DNA sequence: TGTGCCAGCAGCGCCCCCATTACCGCCACAGGACCATTGAACACTGAAGCTTTCTTT. It encodes CASSAPITATGPLNTEAFF.

Comments on this clone: Other nucleotide sequences in the sample specify the same CDR3. The V and J genes are TRBV15 and TRBJ2-7, with D uncertain. The V gene's germline CDR1 is LNHNV and CDR2 YYDKDF (reference sequence). The CDR3 is 12 residues long. V lost 1 base and J lost 1, with 2 bases in between. CDR3 nucleotides: TGTGCCACCAGCAGAGGGTCCTACGAGCAGTACTTC. Protein: CATSRGSYEQYF. Filled out from reference TRBV15 and TRBJ2-7, the complete variable domain reads DAMVIQNPRYQVTQFGKPVTLSCSQTLNHNVMYWYQQKSSQAPKLLFHYYDKDFNNEADTPDNFQSRRPNTSFCFLDIRSPGLGDTAMYLCATSRGSYEQYFGPGTRLTVT.

The rearrangement uses TRBV2 and TRBJ1-2; possibly TRBD1 for D (5 bases). Germline CDR1 reads SNHLY; CDR2 reads FYNNEI. V lost 8 bases and J 8 bases, leaving 12 bases between the germline ends. The CDR3 length is 11 residues. The CDR3 reads CASRGDKGYTF. As DNA, the CDR3 is TGTGCCAGCCGGGGGGATAAAGGCTACACCTTC.

The chain carries TRBV27 and TRBJ2-5; D is perhaps TRBD1 (7 bases). Germline CDR1 reads MNHEY; CDR2 reads SMNVEV (reference sequence). This CDR3 has 15 residues. V was trimmed by 5 bases and J by 6 bases, leaving 19 bases between them. CDR3 nucleotide sequence: TGTGCCAGCAGTGGAGGGGGCTCTGCGATAAAGACCCAGTACTTC. This gives the protein CASSGGGSAIKTQYF.

V is TRBV9 and J is TRBJ1-5, with D perhaps matching TRBD1 (6 bases). The germline V gene encodes CDR1 SGDLS and CDR2 YYNGEE. This CDR3 has 13 residues. Between the trimmed V and J ends, which lost 4 bases and 7 bases, there was a span of 12 bases. The CDR3 protein is CASSPQGEQPQHF. The CDR3 DNA is TGTGCCAGCAGCCCACAGGGAGAGCAGCCCCAGCATTTT.

As concerns this clone: At one end the junction does not follow the germline gene, possibly because of a read error. The chain has TRBV7-7 and TRBJ2-2; 7 nucleotides align to TRBD2. The CDR3 is made up of 15 amino acids. Germline V gives CDR1 SSHAT, CDR2 FNYEAQ (reference sequence). This chain's CDR3 is CASSHGLGSSGELFF. The CDR3, as DNA: TGTGCTAGCAGTCATGGACTAGGTAGTTCCGGGGAGCTGTTTTTT.

Turning to this clone: Other DNA sequences in the sample encode the same CDR3. The rearrangement uses TRBV19 and TRBJ1-1; D call uncertain. This CDR3 is built from 13 residues. V lost 4 bases, J lost 0 bases, and 6 bases lay in between. Germline V gene sequence: CDR1 LNHDA, CDR2 SQIVND (reference sequence). The CDR3 reads CASSTGMNTEAFF. CDR3 DNA sequence: TGTGCCAGTAGTACGGGTATGAACACTGAAGCTTTCTTT.

This clone was seen only once. The rearrangement joins TRBV4-1 to TRBJ2-1; D might be TRBD2 (5 bases). The CDR3 loop spans 14 amino acids. Per the germline V gene, CDR1 is MGHRA and CDR2 is YSYEKL. V was shortened by 2 bases and J by 5 bases, with 10 bases between the two germline ends. CDR3 bases: TGCGCCAGCAGCCAATTAGAGGGAAACAATGAGCAGTTCTTC. Translated: CASSQLEGNNEQFF.

This sequence joins TRBV7-2 and TRBJ1-1, with D perhaps matching TRBD1 (6 bases). The CDR3 length is 16 residues. The V and J ends lost 5 bases and 6 bases respectively, with 22 bases between them. CDR1 and CDR2 from the germline V gene are SGHTA and FQGNSA. The CDR3 is CASSTPGHFVIAEAFF. CDR3 DNA sequence: TGTGCCAGCAGCACCCCGGGACATTTTGTAATCGCTGAAGCTTTCTTT.

The V call is TRBV4-3, the J call TRBJ2-7; the match to TRBD1 covers 9 bases. With 1 base clipped from V and 4 bases from J, the junction kept 5 bases outside the gene matches. The germline V gene encodes CDR1 LGHNA and CDR2 YSLEER. This CDR3 region has 15 residues. The chain's CDR3 is CASSQVRQGVYEQYF. The CDR3, as DNA: TGCGCCAGCAGCCAAGTCAGACAGGGGGTATACGAGCAGTACTTC.

The chain has TRBV9 and TRBJ2-1, with unresolved D. The CDR3 loop spans 12 amino acids. Deletions cut 3 bases from V and 10 bases from J, with 11 bases between. Per the germline V gene, CDR1 is SGDLS and CDR2 is YYNGEE. This chain's CDR3 is CASSAIEAEQFF. In DNA, the CDR3 is TGTGCCAGCAGCGCAATAGAAGCCGAGCAGTTCTTC.

The rearrangement links TRBV29-1 to TRBJ2-7, with D maybe TRBD1 (5 bases). Germline V CDR1 and CDR2: SQVTM, ANQGSEA. This CDR3 comprises 13 residues. The ends were cut back, 4 bases at V and 2 bases at J, with 12 bases in the middle. The CDR3 region is CSVVTVGTYEQYF. The CDR3 DNA follows: TGCAGCGTTGTGACAGTTGGGACCTACGAGCAGTACTTC.

In nucleotides, the CDR3 is TGTGCCATCAGTGAGGCGGGACAGGGATCCTACGAGCAGTACTTC. Translated, it gives CAISEAGQGSYEQYF. The J gene is TRBJ2-7, the V gene TRBV10-3, with 9 nucleotides matching TRBD1. J was trimmed by 1 base and V by 2 bases; bases with no gene match: 3. In germline, CDR1 is ENHRY, CDR2 SYGVKD. The CDR3 contains 15 residues.

The genes are TRBV2 and TRBJ1-5; D perhaps matches TRBD1 (5 bases). The V end lost 3 bases, the J end lost 5 bases, and 11 bases lay between the germline ends. From germline, CDR1 is SNHLY and CDR2 FYNNEI. The CDR3 runs 14 residues. Written as DNA, the CDR3 is TGTGCCAGCAGTGAGGGGGACTCGGATCAGCCCCAGCATTTT. Its translation is CASSEGDSDQPQHF.

This clone appeared once. The genes are TRBV5-1 and TRBJ1-3, with D possibly matching TRBD1 (6 bases). The V gene lost 0 bases and the J gene lost 0 bases, with 13 bases spanning the gap. Germline CDR1 and CDR2: SGHRS and YFSETQ. The CDR3 covers 17 residues. The CDR3 spells CASSLGKQGNSGNTIYF. In nucleotides, the CDR3 is TGCGCCAGCAGCTTGGGGAAACAGGGCAACTCTGGAAACACCATATATTTT.

Comment on this clone: This CDR3 is also generated by other DNA sequences in the sample. This sequence joins TRBV2 and TRBJ2-1, with TRBD2 matching over 8 bases. Per germline, CDR1 SNHLY and CDR2 FYNNEI. This CDR3 is built from 15 residues. V shed 4 bases, J shed 0 bases, and the junction held 2 bases outside the gene matches. CDR3 residues: CASSGSGSSYNEQFF. In DNA form, the CDR3 reads TGTGCCAGCAGTGGAAGCGGGAGCTCCTACAATGAGCAGTTCTTC.

V is TRBV5-6 and J is TRBJ2-7; D is unresolved. The V gene lost 0 bases and the J gene lost 0 bases, with 4 bases spanning the gap. CDR1 and CDR2 (germline): SGHDT, YYEEEE. This CDR3 spans 13 amino acids. CDR3 amino acids: CASSLEASYEQYF. The CDR3, as DNA: TGTGCCAGCAGCTTGGAGGCCTCCTACGAGCAGTACTTC.

The chain links TRBV11-2 to TRBJ1-3, with no clear D. From germline, CDR1 is SGHAT and CDR2 FQNNGV. Deletions cut 6 bases from V and 0 bases from J, with 9 bases between. This CDR3 comprises 14 residues. CDR3 sequence reads: CASSKENSGNTIYF. In nucleotides, the CDR3 is TGTGCCAGCAGTAAGGAAAACTCTGGAAACACCATATATTTT.